The 5 T cell receptor beta chains reported below all come from one sample, sequenced in a study of T cells in Graves' hyperthyroidism and ophthalmopathy. Researchers amplified the TCR beta CDR3 regions from RNA transcripts. Using the HTBI primer set, a first-round RT-PCR was run on the TCR CDR3. TCRdb passed the multiplex PCR reads through MiXCR, listing each CDR3 protein once. The sample lists over 350,000 distinct CDR3 sequences; about 14% were seen once. The specimen was blood. The receptors here all came from a man between 45 and 60 years old with Graves' ophthalmopathy.

This clonotype was observed at least ten times. The rearrangement uses TRBV12-3 or TRBV12-4 and TRBJ2-3, with D possibly matching TRBD2 (5 bases). The CDR3 spans 15 residues. V lost 2 bases, J lost 3 bases, and 12 bases lay in between. The CDR3 nucleotides read TGTGCCAGCAGTTTATCCCTACGGGGAACAGATACGCAGTATTTT. It yields the protein CASSLSLRGTDTQYF.

This clonotype appeared a few times. V is TRBV6-5 and J is TRBJ2-1, with 7 bases aligning to TRBD2. The CDR3 runs 16 residues. V lost 2 bases, J lost 3 bases, and 7 bases stayed unmatched. Germline loops: CDR1 MNHEY, CDR2 SVGAGI. The CDR3 DNA reads as TGTGCCAGCAGTTACCGCCCAGGACTAGTCTACAATGAGCAGTTCTTC. Translated: CASSYRPGLVYNEQFF.

This clonotype was detected many times. The rearrangement links TRBV2 to TRBJ2-3; 16 bases are shared with TRBD2. V dropped 6 bases and J dropped 6; count of bases not matched to a gene: 9. This CDR3 region has 17 residues. Germline assignment: CDR1 SNHLY and CDR2 FYNNEI. CDR3 amino acids: CASRAGLAGGPKDTQYF. The CDR3 DNA reads as TGTGCCAGCAGGGCGGGACTAGCGGGAGGGCCGAAGGATACGCAGTATTTT.

This clonotype has just one count. The CDR3 coding sequence is TGCAGCGAAACAGGGTTGGTGGAGGGCTACACCTTC. Amino acids: CSETGLVEGYTF. This rearrangement joins TRBV29-1 to TRBJ1-2; TRBD1 might be the D (6 bases). CDR3 size: 12 residues. Trimming removed 7 bases from V and 8 bases from J, with 17 bases in between. Germline-derived CDR1 and CDR2 are SQVTM and ANQGSEA.

The sample holds many counts of this clonotype. The chain joins TRBV30 to TRBJ1-1; no definite D call. This CDR3 is 10 amino acids long. CDR1 GTSNPN and CDR2 SVGIG come from the germline V gene (reference sequence). V was shortened by 6 bases and J by 8 bases, with 10 bases between the two germline ends. The CDR3 nucleotides read TGTGCCTGCCAACGAGGGGAAGCTTTCTTT. Residues: CACQRGEAFF.